These T cell receptor beta chains were read from a single sample in a study of early T cells in non-severe SARS-CoV-2 infection. One entry per CDR3 protein, called by TCRdb with MiXCR from the 5' RACE reads. The table includes over 90,000 distinct CDR3 sequences, 13% detected once. The sequencing sample was made of whole blood. The receptor source for this set is an adult who was a healthcare worker with PCR-confirmed SARS-CoV-2 infection or an uninfected control (not recorded which). Both conserved end residues are part of each CDR3. D genes are given only for firm matches. Only some rows state a clone size, as once, few, many or a class for expanded clones.

>many|-|TRBV29-1|TRBJ2-3
TGCAGCGTTCGTGGGAGAGTCACAGATACGCAGTATTTT
CSVRGRVTDTQYF
>once|-|TRBV7-9|TRBJ2-3
TGTGCCAGCAGCCAGGGATATAGCACAGATACGCAGTATTTT
CASSQGYSTDTQYF
>many|TRBD2|TRBV2|TRBJ2-5
TGTGCCAGCAGTGAGGGCGGGAGAGGAGAGACCCAGTACTTC
CASSEGGRGETQYF
>many|TRBD1|TRBV9|TRBJ2-3
TGTGCCAGCAGCGTACGGGCAGGGGGTATGACAGATACGCAGTATTTT
CASSVRAGGMTDTQYF
>-|-|TRBV6-2/TRBV6-3|TRBJ2-1
TGTGCCAGCAGTACGGAGAACAGCGCCACCTCCTACAATGAGCAGTTCTTC
CASSTENSATSYNEQFF
>many|-|TRBV27|TRBJ2-1
TGTGCCAGCAGTTCCCCGAATGAGCAGTTCTTC
CASSSPNEQFF
>few|TRBD2|TRBV6-1|TRBJ2-5
TGTGCCAGCAGTGAACTAGCGGGAGGCCAAGAGACCCAGTACTTC
CASSELAGGQETQYF
>-|TRBD2|TRBV6-2/TRBV6-3|TRBJ2-7
TGTGCCAGCAGTCTGGTTCTAGCGGGAGGGAACGAGCAGTACTTC
CASSLVLAGGNEQYF
>-|-|TRBV29-1|TRBJ2-4
TGCAGCGTTGAGAAGCGGCTAGCCAAAAACATTCAGTACTTC
CSVEKRLAKNIQYF
>-|-|TRBV20-1|TRBJ2-4
TGCAGTGCTAGCCAGGGGGGTAACATTCAGTACTTC
CSASQGGNIQYF
>many|-|TRBV20-1|TRBJ2-7
TGCAGTGCTAGCGGTGGCCTCCCCGGGGAGCAGTACTTC
CSASGGLPGEQYF
>-|TRBD1|TRBV7-9|TRBJ1-1
TGTGCCAGCAGCCCAGGGGGCGTTGTCACTGAAGCTTTCTTT
CASSPGGVVTEAFF
>many|-|TRBV4-1|TRBJ2-3
TGCGCCAGCTTATCTGACCGGGACAGCACAGATACGCAGTATTTT
CASLSDRDSTDTQYF
>few|-|TRBV19|TRBJ1-2
TGTGCCAGTAGTATTGGCAGTTTGAACTATGGCTACACCTTC
CASSIGSLNYGYTF
>-|-|TRBV7-9|TRBJ2-7
TGTGCCAGCAGCTCCGATGGGACAAGAGTCTACGAGCAGTACTTC
CASSSDGTRVYEQYF
>few|TRBD1|TRBV29-1|TRBJ2-5
TGCAGCGCTATGACAGGGGGTCAAGAGACCCAGTACTTC
CSAMTGGQETQYF
>many|-|TRBV7-9|TRBJ2-4
TGTGCCAGCAGCTCCTCGGTTGTCCTAGCCAAAAACATTCAGTACTTC
CASSSSVVLAKNIQYF
>-|TRBD1|TRBV9|TRBJ1-2
TGTGCCAGCAGCGTAGACGGACAGGGAAACTATGGCTACACCTTC
CASSVDGQGNYGYTF
>-|-|TRBV9|TRBJ2-5
TGTGCCAGCAGCGTAGCTGGGGGCGGAGAGACCCAGTACTTC
CASSVAGGGETQYF
>once|-|TRBV7-9|TRBJ2-2
TGTGCCAGCAGCTGGAGCCGGGTCAGGGACAACACCGGGGAGCTGTTTTTT
CASSWSRVRDNTGELFF
>many|-|TRBV20-1|TRBJ1-1
TGCAGTGCTACGCCAGTCGACGGAGCTACTGAAGCTTTCTTT
CSATPVDGATEAFF
>-|-|TRBV9|TRBJ2-6
TGTGCCAGCAGCACCACAACAGGGTCTGGGGCCAACGTCCTGACTTTC
CASSTTTGSGANVLTF
>-|-|TRBV6-1|TRBJ1-6
TGTGCCAGCCGTGGGGGCTCCTATAATTCACCCCTCCACTTT
CASRGGSYNSPLHF
>few|-|TRBV9|TRBJ1-3
TGTGCCAGCAGCGTAGGTACCGCGATCGGGTCTGGAAACACCATATATTTT
CASSVGTAIGSGNTIYF
>-|TRBD2|TRBV20-1|TRBJ2-3
TGCAGTGCTAGAGTCGCTAGCGGGAGGGCCGATTCAGATACGCAGTATTTT
CSARVASGRADSDTQYF
>many|-|TRBV7-9|TRBJ2-3
TGTGCCAGCAGCCCGAACGGAGCGGGTGCGGTCACAGATACGCAGTATTTT
CASSPNGAGAVTDTQYF
>-|TRBD1|TRBV28|TRBJ2-3
TGTGCCAGCATTACAGGGGTCACAGATACGCAGTATTTT
CASITGVTDTQYF
>many|-|TRBV7-2|TRBJ2-5
TGTGCCAGCAGCTTCAGGAGGACAAACCAAGAGACCCAGTACTTC
CASSFRRTNQETQYF
>many|-|TRBV11-2|TRBJ2-1
TGTGCCAGCAGCTTATTTCAAGCGGGCATCGATGAGCAGTTCTTC
CASSLFQAGIDEQFF
>-|TRBD1|TRBV4-1|TRBJ1-2
TGCGCCAGCAGCGAGACAGGGGGTGGAGATGGCTACACCTTC
CASSETGGGDGYTF
>once|-|TRBV24-1|TRBJ2-5
TGTGCCACCAGTGATTTAGGCGGGGACCAAGAGACCCAGTACTTC
CATSDLGGDQETQYF
>-|-|TRBV15|TRBJ2-3
TGTGCCACCAGCAGAGATGCCCCGGGTATAGCAGATACGCAGTATTTT
CATSRDAPGIADTQYF
>many|-|TRBV24-1|TRBJ2-1
TGTGCCACCAGTGACGCACAGTACAATGAGCAGTTCTTC
CATSDAQYNEQFF
>-|TRBD2|TRBV9|TRBJ2-1
TGTGCCAGCAGCGCTAGCGGGTACTACAATGAGCAGTTCTTC
CASSASGYYNEQFF
>many|TRBD2|TRBV3-1|TRBJ2-5
TGTGCCAGCAGCCAAGCGGGGGGGACCCAGTACTTC
CASSQAGGTQYF
>-|TRBD2|TRBV18|TRBJ2-7
TGTGCCAGCTCACCAGGACTAGCGGCCTCCTACGAGCAGTACTTC
CASSPGLAASYEQYF
>-|-|TRBV6-6|TRBJ1-3
TGTGCCAGCATTTGGGGGCAAAGTAAACCTGGAAACACCATATATTTT
CASIWGQSKPGNTIYF
>few|-|TRBV6-2/TRBV6-3|TRBJ2-2
TGTGCCAGCAACTGGATTCAGGGGAGCCCCTGGGCCGGGGAGCTGTTTTTT
CASNWIQGSPWAGELFF
>-|-|TRBV10-2|TRBJ1-2
TGCGCCAGCAGTGGGTCCATCTTTAGGGACGGCTATGGCTACACCTTC
CASSGSIFRDGYGYTF
>-|-|TRBV10-3|TRBJ1-2
TGTGCCATCAGTGGAGGTGGAGGGGTAGGCTACACCTTC
CAISGGGGVGYTF
>-|TRBD2|TRBV7-2|TRBJ2-7
TGTGCCAGCAGCCCCGGGGGTAGCGGGAGAGCCGGCGAGCAGTACTTC
CASSPGGSGRAGEQYF
>many|-|TRBV2|TRBJ2-7
TGTGCCAGCAGTGAACCGGGACAGTACTTC
CASSEPGQYF
>-|TRBD1|TRBV6-5|TRBJ2-1
TGTGCCAGCAGAATCTCAGGGACAGGAGCCTACAATGAGCAGTTCTTC
CASRISGTGAYNEQFF
>many|TRBD2|TRBV7-2|TRBJ2-1
TGTGCCAGCAGCCCAAAGAGCGGGAGGGCCTTTCGTGAGCAGTTCTTC
CASSPKSGRAFREQFF
>-|-|TRBV5-5|TRBJ1-1
TGTGCCAGCAGCTTGTTCGGGACTGACACTGAAGCTTTCTTT
CASSLFGTDTEAFF
>few|-|TRBV20-1|TRBJ2-1
TGCAGTGCGTCACCGGAGCAGTTCTTC
CSASPEQFF
>-|-|TRBV20-1|TRBJ2-7
TGCAGTGCTGCAACAGGGTCGTCTTGGGAGCAGTACTTC
CSAATGSSWEQYF